Listed below are T cell receptor beta chains from one sample, sequenced in a study of identical twins. Using its own MiXCR run on the 5' RACE reads, TCRdb lists one record per CDR3 protein. The sample carries 600,000 to 850,000 distinct CDR3 sequences, around a sixth recorded once. Separately, the same data were catalogued under a study of T cells expressing NK-cell markers.

Sequenced: PBMCs. These receptor sequences come from a woman aged 18-29 years in good health. The CDR3 runs from the conserved cysteine through the conserved F or W. A D gene is named only where the DNA matches it firmly. Only part of the rows carry a size: once, few, many, or a class if the clone is expanded.

d_call	clone_size	v_call	j_call	cdr3_aa	cdr3_nt
TRBD2	once	TRBV5-1	TRBJ2-3	CASSPGLEGQYF	TGCGCCAGCAGCCCCGGACTAGAGGGACAGTATTTT
-	-	TRBV7-8	TRBJ1-5	CASSSVNEKQPQHF	TGTGCCAGCAGCTCCGTGAATGAGAAGCAGCCCCAGCATTTT
-	-	TRBV29-1	TRBJ1-1	CSVGLMNTEAFF	TGCAGCGTTGGACTCATGAACACTGAAGCTTTCTTT
-	few	TRBV9	TRBJ2-5	CASSVSWGSQETQYF	TGTGCCAGCAGCGTGTCCTGGGGTTCCCAAGAGACCCAGTACTTC
TRBD1	few	TRBV9	TRBJ2-1	CASSPTLLPDRENVHEQFF	TGTGCCAGCAGCCCGACCCTACTACCCGACAGGGAGAACGTACATGAGCAGTTCTTC
TRBD2	few	TRBV6-2/TRBV6-3	TRBJ2-4	CASSQPGLADTKNIQYF	TGTGCCAGCAGTCAACCCGGCCTAGCGGATACTAAAAACATTCAGTACTTC
-	few	TRBV12-3/TRBV12-4	TRBJ2-3	CASSPSGVPDTQYF	TGTGCCAGCAGTCCATCAGGGGTCCCAGATACGCAGTATTTT
-	few	TRBV12-3/TRBV12-4	TRBJ2-3	CASRHLAQTDTQYF	TGTGCCAGCAGGCATCTAGCGCAAACAGATACGCAGTATTTT
-	-	TRBV6-1	TRBJ2-1	CASRGFQGLINEQFF	TGTGCCAGCAGAGGCTTCCAGGGGCTTATAAATGAGCAGTTCTTC
-	-	TRBV30	TRBJ1-1	CAWSVWAEAFF	TGTGCCTGGAGTGTATGGGCTGAAGCTTTCTTT
TRBD2	few	TRBV7-3	TRBJ2-5	CASSLSGSGGTQYF	TGTGCCAGCAGCTTAAGTGGTAGCGGGGGGACCCAGTACTTC
TRBD1	few	TRBV7-9	TRBJ1-5	CASSRDRGQPQHF	TGTGCCAGCAGCCGAGACAGGGGTCAGCCCCAGCATTTT
-	-	TRBV5-1	TRBJ2-2	CASSFLTGAGELFF	TGCGCCAGCAGCTTTTTGACGGGGGCCGGGGAGCTGTTTTTT
-	few	TRBV15	TRBJ2-5	CATREETETQYF	TGTGCCACCAGAGAGGAGACGGAGACCCAGTACTTC
TRBD2	-	TRBV5-1	TRBJ2-1	CASSLAAGGTINEQFF	TGCGCCAGCAGCTTGGCGGCGGGGGGGACTATCAATGAGCAGTTCTTC
-	few	TRBV18	TRBJ2-5	CASSRPFVETQYF	TGTGCCAGCTCAAGACCTTTTGTCGAGACCCAGTACTTC
TRBD1	-	TRBV19	TRBJ2-1	CASSIRDRLMGNEQFF	TGTGCCAGTAGTATCCGGGACAGACTCATGGGCAATGAGCAGTTCTTC
-	many	TRBV29-1	TRBJ1-1	CSVEGQLNTEAFF	TGCAGCGTTGAAGGGCAGTTGAACACTGAAGCTTTCTTT
TRBD2	-	TRBV20-1	TRBJ2-5	CSARGVAGGPIWETQYF	TGCAGTGCTAGAGGAGTAGCGGGGGGGCCGATCTGGGAGACCCAGTACTTC
TRBD1	-	TRBV20-1	TRBJ2-3	CSATQGASVTDTQYF	TGCAGTGCTACTCAGGGGGCTTCAGTCACAGATACGCAGTATTTT
-	few	TRBV5-1	TRBJ2-1	CASSPIQSSYNEQFF	TGCGCCAGCAGCCCGATCCAGAGCTCCTACAATGAGCAGTTCTTC
-	few	TRBV7-2	TRBJ2-1	CASSGALGPYNEQFF	TGTGCCAGCAGCGGGGCCCTGGGGCCTTACAATGAGCAGTTCTTC
-	few	TRBV5-5	TRBJ2-7	CASSPLWQGGEQYF	TGTGCCAGCAGCCCCCTCTGGCAGGGCGGGGAGCAGTACTTC
-	-	TRBV5-6	TRBJ2-7	CASSPGIHRDRPRREQYF	TGTGCCAGCAGCCCGGGGATCCACAGGGACCGACCTCGTCGCGAGCAGTACTTC
TRBD2	-	TRBV4-1	TRBJ2-1	CASSQDRLAGSNEQFF	TGCGCCAGCAGCCAAGACCGACTAGCGGGATCCAATGAGCAGTTCTTC
-	-	TRBV5-5	TRBJ1-2	CASSLQGTRGYTF	TGTGCCAGCAGCTTGCAGGGGACGCGTGGCTACACCTTC
-	many	TRBV6-1	TRBJ2-1	CASGSLWGGNEQFF	TGTGCCAGCGGCTCCCTGTGGGGTGGGAATGAGCAGTTCTTC
-	few	TRBV5-1	TRBJ2-5	CASSLNQRHRGETQYF	TGCGCCAGCAGCTTAAATCAGCGGCACCGGGGAGAGACCCAGTACTTC
-	few	TRBV12-3/TRBV12-4	TRBJ1-1	CASSPRGIEAFF	TGTGCCAGCAGTCCCCGCGGAATTGAAGCTTTCTTT
-	many	TRBV5-1	TRBJ1-2	CASSLRVNTGPSGYTF	TGCGCCAGCAGCTTGAGGGTTAATACAGGCCCCTCTGGCTACACCTTC
-	-	TRBV15	TRBJ1-2	CATSRDGEKGYTF	TGTGCCACCAGCAGAGATGGCGAGAAAGGCTACACCTTC
-	many	TRBV5-6	TRBJ1-1	CASSLARRGDTEAFF	TGTGCCAGCAGCTTGGCCCGCAGGGGTGACACTGAAGCTTTCTTT
TRBD2	-	TRBV20-1	TRBJ2-5	CSARDPSGGRETQYF	TGCAGTGCTAGAGATCCTAGCGGGGGACGAGAGACCCAGTACTTC
-	few	TRBV20-1	TRBJ1-2	CSAPHEGNYGYTF	TGCAGTGCTCCCCACGAGGGGAACTATGGCTACACCTTC
-	many	TRBV20-1	TRBJ1-6	CSARDAGNRYNSPLHF	TGCAGTGCTAGAGATGCCGGTAACCGCTATAATTCACCCCTCCACTTT
TRBD1	few	TRBV9	TRBJ1-3	CASSGDGQGLNTIYF	TGTGCCAGCAGTGGAGATGGACAGGGTCTCAACACCATATATTTT
-	-	TRBV2	TRBJ2-5	CASSEADRGIQETQYF	TGTGCCAGCAGTGAAGCCGATCGAGGGATCCAAGAGACCCAGTACTTC
-	-	TRBV5-5	TRBJ1-1	CASSLTERVTEAFF	TGTGCCAGCAGCTTGACTGAAAGAGTCACTGAAGCTTTCTTT
TRBD1	-	TRBV28	TRBJ2-5	CASSPGGPQKTQYF	TGTGCCAGCAGTCCAGGGGGACCTCAAAAGACCCAGTACTTC
-	few	TRBV20-1	TRBJ2-7	CSAPGRLGEQYF	TGCAGTGCCCCTGGACGGCTTGGGGAGCAGTACTTC
-	-	TRBV6-2/TRBV6-3	TRBJ2-6	CASSKGQISGANVLTF	TGTGCCAGCAGCAAGGGACAAATCTCTGGGGCCAACGTCCTGACTTTC
TRBD2	few	TRBV6-5	TRBJ2-1	CASSWTSGVGEQFF	TGTGCCAGCAGTTGGACTAGCGGAGTGGGTGAGCAGTTCTTC
TRBD1	many	TRBV5-1	TRBJ2-1	CASSGDRAVSYNEQFF	TGCGCCAGCAGCGGAGACAGGGCTGTTTCCTACAATGAGCAGTTCTTC
-	-	TRBV29-1	TRBJ1-4	CSVGGGSGEKLFF	TGCAGCGTTGGAGGAGGGTCAGGGGAAAAACTGTTTTTT
-	-	TRBV5-5	TRBJ2-7	CASSLDSPVGEQYF	TGTGCCAGCAGCTTGGACTCCCCGGTAGGCGAGCAGTACTTC
TRBD1	few	TRBV12-3/TRBV12-4	TRBJ2-7	CASSLRQGAFEQYF	TGTGCCAGCAGTTTACGACAGGGGGCTTTCGAGCAGTACTTC
-	few	TRBV20-1	TRBJ2-1	CSVSAGIPYNEQFF	TGCAGTGTTTCGGCCGGGATCCCCTACAATGAGCAGTTCTTC
TRBD2	-	TRBV20-1	TRBJ2-5	CSAKHTLAGALLGETQYF	TGCAGTGCTAAGCACACCCTAGCGGGAGCATTGTTGGGAGAGACCCAGTACTTC
-	-	TRBV20-1	TRBJ2-7	CSASLGTYEQYF	TGCAGTGCTAGCCTCGGGACCTACGAGCAGTACTTC
-	-	TRBV7-2	TRBJ2-2	CASSRTWSSGELFF	TGTGCCAGCAGCCGCACGTGGTCCTCAGGGGAGCTGTTTTTT
TRBD2	-	TRBV11-3	TRBJ2-2	CASSRRLAGDVTGELFF	TGTGCCAGCAGCCGAAGACTAGCGGGGGACGTCACCGGGGAGCTGTTTTTT
-	-	TRBV5-1	TRBJ2-3	CATQRGDQGITDTQYF	TGCGCCACCCAACGAGGAGACCAAGGCATCACAGATACGCAGTATTTT
TRBD1	many	TRBV20-1	TRBJ2-7	CSAPDRGSYEQYF	TGCAGTGCCCCGGACAGGGGGTCCTACGAGCAGTACTTC